This T cell receptor (beta chain) originates from a study of T cells in Graves' hyperthyroidism and ophthalmopathy. The CDR3 has 14 residues. V trimming: 9 bases; J trimming: 5 bases; junction bases outside the gene matches: 8. Per germline, CDR1 SGHDT and CDR2 YYEEEE. Researchers amplified the TCR beta CDR3 regions from RNA transcripts. In the first-round RT-PCR of the TCR CDR3, the HTBI primer set was used. TCRdb fed the multiplex PCR reads into MiXCR, producing one record per CDR3 protein. The sample carries about 570,000 distinct CDR3 sequences, roughly 46% recorded once. This clonotype was recorded many times. Its antigen is currently unknown. Study conclusions and caveats: A 13 V-J model separated ophthalmopathy from stable hyperthyroidism.

This TCR was sampled from an adult woman with Graves' disease, either hyperthyroidism or ophthalmopathy (not recorded which). The sample taken for sequencing was peripheral blood or thyroid tissue (not recorded which). The chain is built from TRBV5-6 and TRBJ2-7; 13 bases are shared with TRBD2. The chain's CDR3 is CATTSGRAKNEQYF. CDR3 in DNA: TGTGCCACCACTAGCGGGAGGGCGAAGAACGAGCAGTACTTC.